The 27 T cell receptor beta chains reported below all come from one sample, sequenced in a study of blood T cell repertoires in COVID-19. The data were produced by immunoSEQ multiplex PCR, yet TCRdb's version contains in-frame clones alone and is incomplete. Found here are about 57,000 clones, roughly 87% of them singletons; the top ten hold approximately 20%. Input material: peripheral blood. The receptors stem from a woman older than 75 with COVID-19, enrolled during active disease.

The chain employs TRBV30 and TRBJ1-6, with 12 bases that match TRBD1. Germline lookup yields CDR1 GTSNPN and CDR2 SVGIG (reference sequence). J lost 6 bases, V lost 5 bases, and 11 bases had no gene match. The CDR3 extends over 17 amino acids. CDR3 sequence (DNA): TGTGCCTGGTCAACTCCGGGGACAGGGGGCCGTAATTCACCCCTCCACTTT. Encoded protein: CAWSTPGTGGRNSPLHF.

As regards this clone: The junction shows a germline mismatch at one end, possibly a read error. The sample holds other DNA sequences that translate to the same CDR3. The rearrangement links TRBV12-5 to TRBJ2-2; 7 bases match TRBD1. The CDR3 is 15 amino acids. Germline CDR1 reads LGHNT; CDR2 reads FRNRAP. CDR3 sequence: CASGLDRVNTGELFF. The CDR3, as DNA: TGTGCCAGTGGTTTAGACAGGGTAAACACCGGGGAGCTGTTTTTT.

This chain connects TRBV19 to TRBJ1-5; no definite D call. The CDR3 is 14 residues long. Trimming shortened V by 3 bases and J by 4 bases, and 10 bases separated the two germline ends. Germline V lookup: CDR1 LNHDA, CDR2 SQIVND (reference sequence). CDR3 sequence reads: CASSIPAANQPQHF. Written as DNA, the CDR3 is TGTGCCAGTAGTATTCCGGCGGCGAATCAGCCCCAGCATTTT.

CDR3 sequence: CASTQGPNSYEQYF. CDR3 coding DNA: TGTGCCAGCACACAGGGACCCAATTCCTACGAGCAGTACTTC. V gene TRBV6-5 combines with J gene TRBJ2-7; a weak D match, TRBD1 (6 bases). Looked up from germline, CDR1 is MNHEY and CDR2 is SVGAGI. The V and J ends lost 7 bases and 1 base respectively, with 14 bases between them. This CDR3 contains 14 residues.

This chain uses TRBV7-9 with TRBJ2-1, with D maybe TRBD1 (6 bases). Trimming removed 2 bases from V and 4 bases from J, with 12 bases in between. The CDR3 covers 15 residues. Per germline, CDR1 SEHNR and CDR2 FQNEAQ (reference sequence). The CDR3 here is CASSLRTETYNEQFF. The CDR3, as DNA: TGTGCCAGCAGCTTAAGGACAGAGACTTACAATGAGCAGTTCTTC.

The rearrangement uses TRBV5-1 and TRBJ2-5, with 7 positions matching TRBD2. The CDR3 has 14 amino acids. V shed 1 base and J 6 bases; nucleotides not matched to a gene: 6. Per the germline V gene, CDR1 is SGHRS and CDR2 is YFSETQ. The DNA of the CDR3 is TGCGCCAGCAGCTTGTCTGCGGGGGACCAGACCCAGTACTTC. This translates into CASSLSAGDQTQYF.

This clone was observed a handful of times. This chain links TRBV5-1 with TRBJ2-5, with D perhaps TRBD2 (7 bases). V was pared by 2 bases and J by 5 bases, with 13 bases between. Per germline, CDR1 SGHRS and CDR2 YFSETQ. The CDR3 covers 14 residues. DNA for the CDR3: TGCGCCAGCAGCTTTACGGGGGGCGAGGAGACCCAGTACTTC. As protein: CASSFTGGEETQYF.

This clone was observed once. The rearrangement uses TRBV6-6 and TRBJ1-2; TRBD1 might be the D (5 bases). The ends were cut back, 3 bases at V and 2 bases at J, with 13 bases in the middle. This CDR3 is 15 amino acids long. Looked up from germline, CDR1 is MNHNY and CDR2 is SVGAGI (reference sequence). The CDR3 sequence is CASSYDQPGNYGYTF. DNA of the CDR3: TGTGCCAGCAGTTATGATCAGCCAGGGAACTATGGCTACACCTTC.

Written as DNA, the CDR3 is TGTGCCAGCACCAACCGGGACAGGGGCTCCAAGGGCTACACCTTC. This gives the protein CASTNRDRGSKGYTF. The V gene is TRBV5-4, the J gene TRBJ1-2; 10 nucleotides agree with TRBD1. The germline V gene encodes CDR1 SGHNT and CDR2 YYREEE (reference sequence). V lost 6 bases to trimming and J lost 8 bases; unmatched junction nucleotides: 13. This CDR3 is built from 15 residues.

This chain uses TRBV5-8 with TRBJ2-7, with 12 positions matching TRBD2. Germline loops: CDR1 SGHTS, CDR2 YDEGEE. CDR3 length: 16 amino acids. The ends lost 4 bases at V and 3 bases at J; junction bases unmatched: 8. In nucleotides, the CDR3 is TGTGCCAGCAGCCCCATACTAGCGGGGGGCCGCTACGAGCAGTACTTC. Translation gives CASSPILAGGRYEQYF.

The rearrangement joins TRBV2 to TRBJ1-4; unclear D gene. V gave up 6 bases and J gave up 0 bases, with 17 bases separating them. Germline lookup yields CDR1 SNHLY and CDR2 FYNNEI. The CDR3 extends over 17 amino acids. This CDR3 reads CASRKRRQESTNEKLFF. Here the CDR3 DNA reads TGTGCCAGCAGGAAGAGGAGGCAGGAGTCAACTAATGAAAAACTGTTTTTT. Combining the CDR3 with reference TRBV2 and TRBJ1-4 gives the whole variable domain EPEVTQTPSHQVTQMGQEVILRCVPISNHLYFYWYRQILGQKVEFLVSFYNNEISEKSEIFDDQFSVERPDGSNFTLKIRSTKLEDSAMYFCASRKRRQESTNEKLFFGSGTQLSVL.

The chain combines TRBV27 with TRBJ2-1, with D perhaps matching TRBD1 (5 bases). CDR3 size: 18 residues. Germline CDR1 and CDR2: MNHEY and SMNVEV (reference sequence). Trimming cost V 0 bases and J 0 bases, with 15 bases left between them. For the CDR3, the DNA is TGTGCCAGCAGTTTATCCCAACAGGTCGTCCGCTCCTACAATGAGCAGTTCTTC. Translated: CASSLSQQVVRSYNEQFF.

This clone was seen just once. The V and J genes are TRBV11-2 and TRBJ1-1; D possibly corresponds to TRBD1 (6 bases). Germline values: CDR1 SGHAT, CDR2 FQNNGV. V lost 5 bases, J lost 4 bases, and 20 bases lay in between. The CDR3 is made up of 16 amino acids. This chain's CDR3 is CASSASGGGRPTEAFF. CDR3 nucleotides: TGTGCCAGCAGCGCCTCGGGCGGGGGGCGCCCCACTGAAGCTTTCTTT. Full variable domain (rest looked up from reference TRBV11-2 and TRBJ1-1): EAGVAQSPRYKIIEKRQSVAFWCNPISGHATLYWYQQILGQGPKLLIQFQNNGVVDDSQLPKDRFSAERLKGVDSTLKIQPAKLEDSAVYLCASSASGGGRPTEAFFGQGTRLTVV.

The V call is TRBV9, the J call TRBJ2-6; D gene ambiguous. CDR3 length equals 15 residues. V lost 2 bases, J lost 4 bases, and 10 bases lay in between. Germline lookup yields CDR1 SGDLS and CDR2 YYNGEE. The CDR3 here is CASSVSSTGANVLTF. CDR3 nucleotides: TGTGCCAGCAGCGTCTCTTCTACGGGGGCCAACGTCCTGACTTTC.

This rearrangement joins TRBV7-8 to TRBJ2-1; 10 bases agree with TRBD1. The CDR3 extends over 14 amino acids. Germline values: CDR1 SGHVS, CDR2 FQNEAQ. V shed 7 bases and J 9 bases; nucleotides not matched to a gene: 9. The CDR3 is CASTSAGTGVEQFF. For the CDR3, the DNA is TGTGCCAGCACCAGCGCCGGGACAGGGGTTGAGCAGTTCTTC.

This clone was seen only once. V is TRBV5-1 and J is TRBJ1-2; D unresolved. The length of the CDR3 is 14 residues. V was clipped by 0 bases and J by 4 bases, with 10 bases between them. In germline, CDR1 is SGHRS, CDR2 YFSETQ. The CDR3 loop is CASSLDTASYGYTF. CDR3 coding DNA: TGCGCCAGCAGCTTGGATACAGCCAGCTATGGCTACACCTTC.

The chain's CDR3 is CARVPGHVLGYGYTF. The CDR3 nucleotides read TGTGCCAGAGTGCCGGGACATGTTCTGGGTTATGGCTACACCTTC. The chain carries TRBV6-5 and TRBJ1-2; D may be TRBD1 (6 bases). The CDR3 loop spans 15 amino acids. Germline lookup yields CDR1 MNHEY and CDR2 SVGAGI. The V gene lost 9 bases and the J gene lost 5 bases, with 22 bases spanning the gap.

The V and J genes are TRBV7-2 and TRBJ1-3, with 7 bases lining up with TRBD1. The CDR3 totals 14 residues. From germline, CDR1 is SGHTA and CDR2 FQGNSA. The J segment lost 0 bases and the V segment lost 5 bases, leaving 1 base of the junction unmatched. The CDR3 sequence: CASSRDSSGNTIYF. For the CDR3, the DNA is TGTGCCAGCAGCCGGGACAGCTCTGGAAACACCATATATTTT.

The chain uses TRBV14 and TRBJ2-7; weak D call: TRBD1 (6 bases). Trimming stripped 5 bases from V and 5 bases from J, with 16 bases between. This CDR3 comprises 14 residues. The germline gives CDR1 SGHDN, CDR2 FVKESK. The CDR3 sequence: CASSSRQVRDEQYF. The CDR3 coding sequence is TGTGCCAGCAGCTCCCGACAGGTTCGCGACGAGCAGTACTTC.

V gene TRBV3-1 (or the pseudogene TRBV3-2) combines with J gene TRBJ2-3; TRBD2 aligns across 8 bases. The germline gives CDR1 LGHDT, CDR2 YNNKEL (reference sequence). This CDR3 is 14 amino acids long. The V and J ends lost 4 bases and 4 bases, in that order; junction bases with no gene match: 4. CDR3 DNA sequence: TGTGCCAGCAGCCCCCGGGGGGGTTCAGATACGCAGTATTTT. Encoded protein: CASSPRGGSDTQYF.

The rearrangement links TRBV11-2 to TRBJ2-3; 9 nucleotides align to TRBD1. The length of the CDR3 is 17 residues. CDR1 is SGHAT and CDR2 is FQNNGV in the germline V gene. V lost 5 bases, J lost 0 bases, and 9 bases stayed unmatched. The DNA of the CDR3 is TGTGCCAGCAGCGCCGGGACAGGGTATACAAGCACAGATACGCAGTATTTT. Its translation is CASSAGTGYTSTDTQYF.

The CDR3 DNA reads TGTGCCAGCAGTTACGATGCAGGGCTTTCCTACAATGAGCAGTTCTTC. It specifies CASSYDAGLSYNEQFF. J is TRBJ2-1 and V is TRBV6-5; TRBD1 might be the D (5 bases). Looked up from germline, CDR1 is MNHEY and CDR2 is SVGAGI. The CDR3 spans 16 residues. The V and J ends lost 2 bases and 1 base respectively, with 12 bases between them.

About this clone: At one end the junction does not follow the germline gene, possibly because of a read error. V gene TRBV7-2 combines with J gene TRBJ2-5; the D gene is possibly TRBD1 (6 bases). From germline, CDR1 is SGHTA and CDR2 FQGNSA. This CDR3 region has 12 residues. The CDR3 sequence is CASSLSVGTSHF. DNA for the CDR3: TGTGCCAGCAGCTTGTCAGTCGGGACATCGCACTTC.

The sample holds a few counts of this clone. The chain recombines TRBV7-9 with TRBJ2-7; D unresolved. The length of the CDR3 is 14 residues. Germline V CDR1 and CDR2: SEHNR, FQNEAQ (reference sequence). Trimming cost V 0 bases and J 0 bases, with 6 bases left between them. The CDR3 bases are TGTGCCAGCAGCTTAGCCCTCAGCTCCTACGAGCAGTACTTC. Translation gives CASSLALSSYEQYF.

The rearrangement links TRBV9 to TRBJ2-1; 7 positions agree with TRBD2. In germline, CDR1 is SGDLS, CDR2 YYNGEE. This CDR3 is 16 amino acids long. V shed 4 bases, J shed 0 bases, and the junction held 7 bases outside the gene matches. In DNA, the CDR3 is TGTGCCAGCAGCACAACGGGGGGACCCTCCTACAATGAGCAGTTCTTC. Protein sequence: CASSTTGGPSYNEQFF.

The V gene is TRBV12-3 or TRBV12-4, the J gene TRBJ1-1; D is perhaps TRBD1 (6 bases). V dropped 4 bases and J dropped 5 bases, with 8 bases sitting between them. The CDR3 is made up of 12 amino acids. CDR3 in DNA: TGTGCCAGCAGTTACGGACAGACTGAAGCTTTCTTT. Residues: CASSYGQTEAFF.

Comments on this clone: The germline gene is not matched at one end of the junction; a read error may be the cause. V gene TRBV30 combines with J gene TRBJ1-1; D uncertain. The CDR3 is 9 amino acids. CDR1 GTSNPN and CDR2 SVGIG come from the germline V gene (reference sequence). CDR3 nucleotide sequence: TGTGCCTTTCAGGAAGCCTCGGTCTTT. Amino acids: CAFQEASVF.